These 21 T cell receptor beta chains originate from one sample sequenced in a study of radiotherapy plus CTLA-4 blockade in lung cancer. Profiling relied on immunoSEQ multiplex PCR, and the TCRdb table lists in-frame clones only, not all of them. The data contain under 35,000 clones, roughly three quarters of them singletons. The sample here was peripheral blood, taken from a patient treated with radiotherapy plus ipilimumab. These receptors were collected from a human donor with non-small cell lung cancer whose response to radiotherapy plus ipilimumab could not be evaluated.

The V call is TRBV6-6, the J call TRBJ2-2; D is ambiguous. Germline CDR1 and CDR2: MNHNY and SVGAGI (reference sequence). The length of the CDR3 is 14 residues. V lost 6 bases and J 1 base, leaving 9 bases between the germline ends. CDR3 amino acids: CASRSDQNTGELFF. The CDR3 region has the DNA TGTGCCAGCAGATCAGATCAGAACACCGGGGAGCTGTTTTTT.

With respect to this clone: One junction end does not reproduce the germline sequence, and a read error may be involved. Other DNA sequences from this sample encode an identical CDR3 as well. This sequence joins TRBV6-5 and TRBJ1-6; no reliable D call. Germline-derived CDR1 and CDR2 are MNHEY and SVGAGI. This CDR3 contains 15 residues. CDR3 bases: TGTGCCAGCAGTTACTCCGGCAGGAATAATTCCCCCCTCCACTTT. It translates to CASSYSGRNNSPLHF.

This clone appeared once. The genes are TRBV2 and TRBJ1-5, with D maybe TRBD1 (5 bases). CDR3 length: 16 residues. Trimming took 6 bases from V and 2 from J, leaving 17 bases between them. Germline V gene sequence: CDR1 SNHLY, CDR2 FYNNEI. DNA of the CDR3: TGTGCCAGCAGGCCCGGGGCGGGGGATGGCAATCAGCCCCAGCATTTT. Its protein product is CASRPGAGDGNQPQHF.

The chain has TRBV25-1 and TRBJ2-1; weak D call: TRBD2 (5 bases). The CDR3 loop spans 14 amino acids. Per germline, CDR1 MGHDK and CDR2 SYGVNS. V lost 8 bases to trimming and J lost 3 bases, with 14 bases between them. The CDR3 reads CASGEGEGYNEQFF. The CDR3, as DNA: TGTGCCAGCGGCGAGGGAGAGGGCTACAATGAGCAGTTCTTC.

The V gene is TRBV15, the J gene TRBJ2-7; D is unresolved. Germline CDR1 LNHNV, CDR2 YYDKDF (reference sequence). The V end lost 0 bases, the J end lost 1 base, and 7 bases lay between the germline ends. CDR3 length: 14 residues. The CDR3: CATSRDGNSYEQYF. CDR3 nucleotide sequence: TGTGCCACCAGCAGAGATGGCAATTCCTACGAGCAGTACTTC.

Comments on this clone: Here the CDR3 omits its conserved ending phenylalanine or tryptophan, so a read error is the likely source. The chain is built from TRBV6-6 and TRBJ2-7; maybe TRBD2 (6 bases). V was pared by 0 bases and J by 7 bases, with 7 bases between. The germline V gene has CDR1 MNHNY and CDR2 SVGAGI (reference sequence). The CDR3 loop spans 12 amino acids. CDR3 loop: CASSYSGGEQYL. The DNA for the CDR3 is TGTGCCAGCAGTTACTCGGGGGGAGAGCAGTACCTC.

This clone appeared a few times. This chain joins TRBV7-6 and TRBJ2-1, with TRBD2 matching over 15 bases. Germline V CDR1 and CDR2: SGHVS, FNYEAQ. There are 14 residues in the CDR3. After removal of 5 bases from V and 10 bases from J, the junction contained 3 bases not matched to a gene. The CDR3 nucleotides are TGTGCCAGCAGCCTCGGGACTAGCGGGGGGGAGCAGTTCTTC. This gives the protein CASSLGTSGGEQFF.

This clone has more than one count but fewer than ten. This chain links TRBV18 with TRBJ2-4; tentative D call: TRBD1 (7 bases). Trimming shortened V by 2 bases and J by 8 bases, and 16 bases separated the two germline ends. The germline CDR1 and CDR2 sequences are KGHSH and LQKENI. The CDR3 contains 15 residues. Written as DNA, the CDR3 is TGTGCCAGCTCACCAGCCGTCGGCAGGGGGGACATTCAGTACTTC. Its protein product is CASSPAVGRGDIQYF.

The chain recombines TRBV5-4 with TRBJ2-3, with 8 positions matching TRBD2. CDR1 is SGHNT and CDR2 is YYREEE in the germline V gene (reference sequence). The CDR3 has 14 residues. The ends lost 9 bases at V and 4 bases at J; junction bases unmatched: 10. CDR3 amino acids: CATRSGASPDTQYF. The CDR3 coding sequence is TGTGCCACCCGTAGCGGGGCCAGCCCAGATACGCAGTATTTT. Full variable domain (outside the CDR3, taken from reference TRBV5-4 and TRBJ2-3): ETGVTQSPTHLIKTRGQQVTLRCSSQSGHNTVSWYQQALGQGPQFIFQYYREEENGRGNFPPRFSGLQFPNYSSELNVNALELDDSALYLCATRSGASPDTQYFGPGTRLTVL.

This chain joins TRBV11-2 and TRBJ2-1; TRBD2 matches at 14 bases. The J segment lost 7 bases and the V segment lost 5 bases, leaving 13 bases of the junction unmatched. CDR1 is SGHAT and CDR2 is FQNNGV in the germline V gene. The CDR3 covers 18 residues. The CDR3 loop reads CASSGTTSGRATGNEQFF. The CDR3 region has the DNA TGTGCCAGCAGCGGAACGACTAGCGGGAGGGCCACTGGGAATGAGCAGTTCTTC.

The chain links TRBV11-2 to TRBJ2-3; TRBD1 is a possible D gene (5 bases). The V and J ends lost 4 bases and 5 bases respectively, with 7 bases between them. The CDR3 contains 12 residues. Germline V gene lookup returns CDR1 SGHAT and CDR2 FQNNGV. DNA for the CDR3: TGTGCCAGCAGCTCCACAGGAGATACGCAGTATTTT. It yields the protein CASSSTGDTQYF. The variable domain in full, completed from reference TRBV11-2 and TRBJ2-3, reads EAGVAQSPRYKIIEKRQSVAFWCNPISGHATLYWYQQILGQGPKLLIQFQNNGVVDDSQLPKDRFSAERLKGVDSTLKIQPAKLEDSAVYLCASSSTGDTQYFGPGTRLTVL.

The rearrangement joins TRBV19 to TRBJ2-1, with 13 bases that match TRBD2. V lost 5 bases to trimming and J lost 10 bases; unmatched junction nucleotides: 5. This CDR3 comprises 14 residues. Germline V gene data show CDR1 as LNHDA and CDR2 as SQIVND (reference sequence). The CDR3 sequence is CASSVGLAGEEQFF. As DNA, the CDR3 is TGTGCCAGTAGTGTCGGACTAGCGGGAGAGGAGCAGTTCTTC.

This clone was counted between two and nine times. The V gene is TRBV4-3, the J gene TRBJ1-4; 7 positions agree with TRBD1. V lost 2 bases, J lost 5 bases, and 8 bases stayed unmatched. The CDR3 is 16 amino acids. CDR1 is LGHNA, CDR2 YSLEER, per germline. The CDR3 nucleotides read TGCGCCAGCAGCCAAAGATCGACAGGGTTGAATGAAAAACTGTTTTTT. It specifies CASSQRSTGLNEKLFF.

This clone has only a few counts. This chain joins TRBV7-2 and TRBJ2-5, with D maybe TRBD1 (5 bases). V dropped 6 bases and J dropped 1 base, with 15 bases sitting between them. The germline CDR1 and CDR2 sequences are SGHTA and FQGNSA. The CDR3 extends over 15 amino acids. This chain's CDR3 is CASREGAAIQETQYF. The DNA of the CDR3 is TGTGCCAGCAGGGAAGGGGCGGCCATCCAAGAGACCCAGTACTTC.

The V and J genes are TRBV7-9 and TRBJ2-7; 7 bases agree with TRBD2. Per the germline V gene, CDR1 is SEHNR and CDR2 is FQNEAQ (reference sequence). V was pared by 3 bases and J by 1 base, with 6 bases of the junction left unmatched. This CDR3 contains 15 residues. CDR3 DNA sequence: TGTGCCAGCAGCTTCCGGGGGGACGGATCCTACGAGCAGTACTTC. Translated: CASSFRGDGSYEQYF.

This clone appeared a few times. The CDR3, as DNA: TGTGCCAGCAGCGGGGGGGACAGGGGCTCCTACGAGCAGTACTTC. Protein product: CASSGGDRGSYEQYF. The rearrangement uses TRBV5-4 and TRBJ2-7; 10 nucleotides agree with TRBD1. Per the germline V gene, CDR1 is SGHNT and CDR2 is YYREEE (reference sequence). The junction had 4 bases not matched to a gene; V was cut back by 4 bases and J by 0 bases. The length of the CDR3 is 15 residues.

The chain employs TRBV4-3 and TRBJ2-5; possibly TRBD2 for D (5 bases). The V end lost 0 bases, the J end lost 5 bases, and 19 bases lay between the germline ends. The CDR3 contains 17 residues. Per the germline V gene, CDR1 is LGHNA and CDR2 is YSLEER. CDR3 sequence reads: CASSQDPVRDRKETQYF. The CDR3 region has the DNA TGCGCCAGCAGCCAAGATCCAGTGAGGGATCGGAAGGAGACCCAGTACTTC.

V gene TRBV15 combines with J gene TRBJ1-4; perhaps TRBD1 as D (6 bases). The germline V and J ends were trimmed by 0 bases and 8 bases, with 16 bases remaining between them. Germline CDR1 is LNHNV and CDR2 is YYDKDF (reference sequence). This CDR3 has 16 amino acids. The CDR3 nucleotides are TGTGCCACCAGCAGAGATTGGCAGGGGCTCGGGGAAAAACTGTTTTTT. It yields the protein CATSRDWQGLGEKLFF.

The sample holds a few counts of this clone. For the CDR3, the DNA is TGTGCCTGGAGGTATGCCGGGGAGCTGTTTTTT. Residues: CAWRYAGELFF. V is TRBV30 and J is TRBJ2-2; D gene unclear. The germline CDR1 and CDR2 sequences are GTSNPN and SVGIG (reference sequence). The V end lost 3 bases, the J end lost 6 bases, and 5 bases lay between the germline ends. This CDR3 contains 11 residues. Using reference TRBV30 and TRBJ2-2 for the parts outside the CDR3, the full variable domain is SQTIHQWPATLVQPVGSPLSLECTVEGTSNPNLYWYRQAAGRGLQLLFYSVGIGQISSEVPQNLSASRPQDRQFILSSKKLLLSDSGFYLCAWRYAGELFFGEGSRLTVL.

This clone was observed a few times. The V gene is TRBV7-9, the J gene TRBJ1-1; D uncertain. V was trimmed by 6 bases and J by 10 bases, leaving 12 bases between them. The CDR3 is made up of 11 amino acids. Germline values: CDR1 SEHNR, CDR2 FQNEAQ (reference sequence). CDR3 in DNA: TGTGCCAGCAGTTCCCCTCCCGGAGCTTTCTTT. Translating it yields CASSSPPGAFF.

This chain joins TRBV7-9 and TRBJ2-7, with D uncertain. The CDR3 runs to 14 residues. V lost 0 bases and J 1 base, leaving 7 bases between the germline ends. Germline V CDR1 and CDR2: SEHNR, FQNEAQ (reference sequence). CDR3 DNA: TGTGCCAGCAGCTTAGCGTTCGGTTCCTACGAGCAGTACTTC. This sequence encodes CASSLAFGSYEQYF.